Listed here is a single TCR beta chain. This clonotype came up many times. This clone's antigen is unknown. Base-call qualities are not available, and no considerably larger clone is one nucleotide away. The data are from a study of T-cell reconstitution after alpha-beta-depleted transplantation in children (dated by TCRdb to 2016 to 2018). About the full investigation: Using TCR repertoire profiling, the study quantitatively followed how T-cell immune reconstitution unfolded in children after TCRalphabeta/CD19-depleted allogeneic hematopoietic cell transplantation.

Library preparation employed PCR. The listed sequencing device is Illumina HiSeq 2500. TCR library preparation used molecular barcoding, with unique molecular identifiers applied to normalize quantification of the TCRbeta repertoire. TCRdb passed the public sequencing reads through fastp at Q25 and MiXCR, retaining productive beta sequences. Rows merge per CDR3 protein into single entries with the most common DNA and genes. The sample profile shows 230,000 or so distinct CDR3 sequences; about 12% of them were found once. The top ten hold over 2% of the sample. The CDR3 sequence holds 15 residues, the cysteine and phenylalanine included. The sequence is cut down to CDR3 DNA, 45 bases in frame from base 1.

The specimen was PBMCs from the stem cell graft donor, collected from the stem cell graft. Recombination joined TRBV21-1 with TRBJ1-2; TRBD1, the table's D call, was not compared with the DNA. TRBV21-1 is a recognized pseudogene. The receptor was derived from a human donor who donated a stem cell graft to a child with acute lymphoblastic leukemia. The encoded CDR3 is CASSKGDSSGHGYTF. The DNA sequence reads TGTGCCAGCAGCAAAGGTGACTCGTCAGGGCATGGCTACACCTTC.